Below, 16 T cell receptor beta chains from the same sample are listed, as sequenced in a study of blood T cell repertoires in COVID-19 (dated by TCRdb to 2018 to 2020). Libraries were constructed by the immunoSEQ multiplex PCR assay. As stored in TCRdb, this immuneACCESS dataset retains in-frame rearrangements with V and J assigned. A fraction of the clones does not appear; measured against another copy, unresolved V genes explain less than half of the discrepancy, and the remainder lacks a known reason. The sample yields roughly 140,000 clones; 88% were counted once. Roughly 10% of the sample rests with the top ten. Sequencing used peripheral blood. Every receptor here comes from a man between 50 and 59 years old with active or convalescent COVID-19.

J is TRBJ2-1 and V is TRBV7-9; TRBD2 matches at 9 bases. The length of the CDR3 is 14 residues. The trim removed 5 bases at V and 7 bases at J, leaving 6 bases unmatched. Per the germline V gene, CDR1 is SEHNR and CDR2 is FQNEAQ (reference sequence). CDR3 sequence reads: CASSHSGSSNEQFF. In nucleotides, the CDR3 is TGTGCCAGCAGCCATAGCGGGAGTTCGAATGAGCAGTTCTTC.

This sequence joins TRBV6-5 and TRBJ1-1; possibly TRBD1 for D (6 bases). Per the germline V gene, CDR1 is MNHEY and CDR2 is SVGAGI. The germline V and J ends were trimmed by 7 bases and 3 bases, with 15 bases remaining between them. The CDR3 is 14 residues long. This CDR3 reads CASTSRGGYTEAFF. The DNA of the CDR3 is TGTGCCAGCACCTCAAGGGGGGGGTACACTGAAGCTTTCTTT.

The rearrangement links TRBV5-5 to TRBJ2-2; the match to TRBD1 covers 11 bases. CDR3 length equals 16 residues. Germline trimming cut 3 bases from V and 4 bases from J; bases unmatched to any gene: 5. Germline-derived CDR1 and CDR2 are SGHKS and YYEKEE (reference sequence). The CDR3 bases are TGTGCCAGCAGCTGGGGACAGGGGGGTACCACCGGGGAGCTGTTTTTT. Its protein is CASSWGQGGTTGELFF.

The chain combines TRBV4-2 with TRBJ2-5; 11 positions match TRBD2. The CDR3 covers 17 residues. V lost 1 base to trimming and J lost 4 bases; unmatched junction nucleotides: 8. Germline V lookup: CDR1 LGHNA, CDR2 YNFKEQ. CDR3 region: CASSQGQALAGGETQYF. DNA of the CDR3: TGTGCCAGCAGCCAAGGTCAAGCTCTAGCGGGAGGAGAGACCCAGTACTTC.

The table lists this clone with a few counts. The junction does not match germline at one end; this may be a read error. The chain joins TRBV5-6 to TRBJ2-2; 7 bases fit TRBD1. The germline CDR1 and CDR2 sequences are SGHDT and YYEEEE. The CDR3 length is 12 residues. CDR3 sequence (DNA): TGTGCCAGCAGCTTGGCCCCAGGGGGGCTGTTTTTT. It specifies CASSLAPGGLFF.

V gene TRBV19 combines with J gene TRBJ2-2; no firm D call. Germline V gives CDR1 LNHDA, CDR2 SQIVND (reference sequence). Trimming took off 10 bases at V and 4 bases at J, with 13 bases between the two ends. This CDR3 is built from 13 residues. The CDR3 bases are TGTGCCATTTCCCGGCGGAGCACCGGGGAGCTGTTTTTT. As protein: CAISRRSTGELFF.

The chain employs TRBV28 and TRBJ2-7; 9 bases fit TRBD2. There are 15 residues in the CDR3. CDR1 is MDHEN and CDR2 is SYDVKM in the germline V gene. V shed 5 bases and J 5 bases; nucleotides not matched to a gene: 10. The CDR3 spells CASSPPAGGRDEQYF. Written as DNA, the CDR3 is TGTGCCAGCAGTCCGCCGGCGGGAGGGCGGGACGAGCAGTACTTC.

The count of this clone is one. The rearrangement uses TRBV11-2 and TRBJ1-4; a possible D gene is TRBD1 (5 bases). Germline V gene data show CDR1 as SGHAT and CDR2 as FQNNGV. This CDR3 has 11 residues. Trimming cost V 3 bases and J 14 bases, with 10 bases left between them. Written as DNA, the CDR3 is TGTGCCAGCAGCTTGGGCAGGGCCCTGTTTTTT. Amino acids: CASSLGRALFF.

V is TRBV27 and J is TRBJ2-7; D is possibly TRBD2 (6 bases). The CDR3 loop spans 17 amino acids. Trimming shortened V by 2 bases and J by 0 bases, and 17 bases separated the two germline ends. The germline V gene has CDR1 MNHEY and CDR2 SMNVEV (reference sequence). CDR3 residues: CASSLRSGSGLSYEQYF. In DNA form, the CDR3 reads TGTGCCAGCAGTTTAAGGTCGGGTAGCGGACTCTCCTACGAGCAGTACTTC.

The chain has TRBV21-1 and TRBJ2-1; the table's D call of TRBD1 was not tested on the DNA. TRBV21-1 is labeled a pseudogene. The CDR3 runs 20 residues. In nucleotides, the CDR3 is TGTGCCAGCAGCAAAGCCCCGGGACAGTGCGATGCGAGCGCCTACAATGAGCAGTTCTTC. It is translated as CASSKAPGQCDASAYNEQFF.

The chain employs TRBV28 and TRBJ1-2; tentative D call: TRBD1 (6 bases). V lost 3 bases, J lost 8 bases, and 19 bases lay in between. Germline CDR1 reads MDHEN; CDR2 reads SYDVKM. This CDR3 has 15 amino acids. As DNA, the CDR3 is TGTGCCAGCAGTTTGGTACCTCGGCAGGGGCACGGCTACACCTTC. Its translation: CASSLVPRQGHGYTF.

V is TRBV9 and J is TRBJ1-4; D ambiguous. Deletions cut 0 bases from V and 2 bases from J, with 5 bases between. CDR3 length: 14 amino acids. Germline CDR1 and CDR2: SGDLS and YYNGEE. The CDR3 nucleotides are TGTGCCAGCAGCGTAGCGGTTACTAATGAAAAACTGTTTTTT. This codes for CASSVAVTNEKLFF.

This clone has only a few counts. The gene calls are TRBV10-3 and TRBJ2-7; maybe TRBD1 (5 bases). This CDR3 has 13 residues. CDR1 and CDR2 (germline): ENHRY, SYGVKD. Trimming took 8 bases from V and 3 from J, leaving 14 bases between them. DNA of the CDR3: TGTGCCATCGGTCACCAGGGCGGCTACGAGCAGTACTTC. It specifies CAIGHQGGYEQYF.

This clone has only one observation. DNA for the CDR3: TGTGCCAGCAGCTTGGGGGCAGGGAGGGATACGCAGTATTTT. Translation gives CASSLGAGRDTQYF. The V call is TRBV5-5, the J call TRBJ2-3; D may be TRBD2 (6 bases). The V end was cut by 0 bases, the J end by 6 bases, with 11 bases between. CDR1 and CDR2 (germline): SGHKS, YYEKEE (reference sequence). CDR3 length: 14 residues.

This CDR3 reads CASSIQGFWQPQHF. For the CDR3, the DNA is TGTGCCAGTAGTATACAGGGTTTTTGGCAGCCCCAGCATTTT. J is TRBJ1-5 and V is TRBV19; the D gene is possibly TRBD1 (5 bases). The length of the CDR3 is 14 residues. V was cut by 2 bases and J by 7 bases, with 12 bases left in between. Germline V gives CDR1 LNHDA, CDR2 SQIVND (reference sequence). Using reference TRBV19 and TRBJ1-5 for the parts outside the CDR3, the full variable domain is DGGITQSPKYLFRKEGQNVTLSCEQNLNHDAMYWYRQDPGQGLRLIYYSQIVNDFQKGDIAEGYSVSREKKESFPLTVTSAQKNPTAFYLCASSIQGFWQPQHFGDGTRLSIL.

The rearrangement joins TRBV4-1 to TRBJ2-7, with 12 bases that match TRBD2. The CDR3 is made up of 16 amino acids. The ends lost 4 bases at V and 5 bases at J; junction bases unmatched: 9. Germline loops: CDR1 MGHRA, CDR2 YSYEKL. The CDR3 sequence is CASSRQTSGSRNEQYF. The CDR3 nucleotides are TGCGCCAGCAGCCGCCAGACTAGCGGGAGTAGGAACGAGCAGTACTTC.